A single T cell receptor (beta chain) is shown here with its context. V lost 3 bases to trimming and J lost 6 bases, with 15 bases between them. The germline gives CDR1 MNHNS, CDR2 SASEGT. The CDR3 extends over 15 amino acids. This entry belongs to a study of blood T cell repertoires in COVID-19. Per the original methods: Amplification of reference gene primers was used by the study to estimate nucleated cell counts. Clones were sequenced by immunoSEQ multiplex PCR, and TCRdb holds only the in-frame ones, with some missing. V, J and clone size are taken as reported in that table, and D and trimming were inferred from the DNA itself. Of a few hundred thousand clones in the sample, about 89% are singletons; the top ten hold 0.7% to 0.95%. Participants were placed into cohorts based on the clinical history they reported. Contact with a PCR-confirmed or clinician-diagnosed COVID-19 case occurred within 2 weeks of entry.

The chain joins TRBV6-1 to TRBJ2-1; the D gene is possibly TRBD2 (5 bases). The sequence was collected from a woman aged 40-49 years who had been exposed to COVID-19. The sequenced sample was PBMCs or T cells enriched from blood (not recorded which). In DNA form, the CDR3 reads TGTGCCAGCAGTGAGGAGGCTAGCTTTCGCAATGAGCAGTTCTTC. As protein: CASSEEASFRNEQFF.